Listed here are 14 T cell receptor beta chains from one sample, sequenced in a study of shared clonotypes between healthy human individuals. Here immunoSEQ multiplex PCR was the method, and the copy in TCRdb shows in-frame clones only, minus some. Counted here are roughly 95,000 clones, around 43% occurring once; the ten biggest clones make up roughly 16%. The sequencing sample was made of PBMCs. Receptor source: a woman in her forties in good health. Some clones in this sample may be carry-over from other donors' samples.

The table lists this clone with a few counts. The chain is built from TRBV10-3 and TRBJ1-4; D is unclear. Germline CDR1 and CDR2: ENHRY and SYGVKD. The CDR3 contains 12 residues. V dropped 8 bases and J dropped 3 bases, with 7 bases sitting between them. This chain's CDR3 is CAIGQANEKLFF. CDR3 sequence (DNA): TGTGCCATCGGGCAAGCTAATGAAAAACTGTTTTTT.

V is TRBV9 and J is TRBJ2-1; the D is unclear. CDR3 length: 12 residues. V was shortened by 4 bases and J by 5 bases, with 7 bases between the two germline ends. The germline CDR1 and CDR2 sequences are SGDLS and YYNGEE. CDR3 in amino acids: CASSTDNNEQFF. The CDR3 bases are TGTGCCAGCAGCACCGATAACAATGAGCAGTTCTTC.

This clone was seen many times. This same CDR3 is encoded by further DNA sequences in the sample. V gene TRBV9 combines with J gene TRBJ2-7; tentatively, D is TRBD2 (5 bases). Looked up from germline, CDR1 is SGDLS and CDR2 is YYNGEE. This CDR3 spans 14 amino acids. Trimming removed 4 bases from V and 3 bases from J, with 14 bases in between. This chain's CDR3 is CASSPFEGFYEQYF. The DNA for the CDR3 is TGTGCCAGCAGCCCATTTGAGGGCTTCTACGAGCAGTACTTC.

V gene TRBV7-2 combines with J gene TRBJ2-1, with 8 bases matching TRBD1. V gave up 6 bases and J gave up 4 bases; unmatched junction bases: 5. Germline loops: CDR1 SGHTA, CDR2 FQGNSA. The CDR3 consists of 14 residues. CDR3 residues: CASSGGTGYNEQFF. In DNA form, the CDR3 reads TGTGCCAGCAGTGGAGGGACAGGATACAATGAGCAGTTCTTC.

V gene TRBV5-1 combines with J gene TRBJ2-6; D is possibly TRBD1 (6 bases). V lost 7 bases and J lost 2, with 16 bases in between. The CDR3 is 16 amino acids. Germline lookup yields CDR1 SGHRS and CDR2 YFSETQ. The CDR3, as DNA: TGCGCCAGCGGAAACCACAGGGTAGCTGGGGCCAACGTCCTGACTTTC. Residues: CASGNHRVAGANVLTF.

The V call is TRBV28, the J call TRBJ2-7; D unresolved. The CDR3 spans 14 residues. CDR1 and CDR2 (germline): MDHEN, SYDVKM. V shed 2 bases and J shed 2 bases, with 10 bases lying between them. The CDR3 region is CASSLRALTYEQYF. The CDR3 DNA follows: TGTGCCAGCAGTTTAAGAGCGCTGACCTACGAGCAGTACTTC.

This clone was found once. Being one base from a much bigger clone, this may be a read error. The J gene is TRBJ2-3, the V gene TRBV12-5; D not resolved. Germline CDR1 and CDR2: LGHNT and FRNRAP. CDR3 length: 13 amino acids. Trimming took 0 bases from V and 1 from J, leaving 2 bases between them. CDR3 residues: CASGLVGTDTQYF. CDR3 in DNA: TGTGCTAGTGGTTTGGTGGGCACAGATACGCAGTATTTT.

This clone was seen many times. The genes are TRBV30 and TRBJ1-1; D is possibly TRBD1 (6 bases). The CDR3 spans 13 residues. The V end lost 5 bases, the J end lost 4 bases, and 14 bases lay between the germline ends. Germline V gives CDR1 GTSNPN, CDR2 SVGIG (reference sequence). The CDR3 loop reads CAWAVGGATEAFF. The CDR3 DNA sequence: TGTGCCTGGGCCGTCGGGGGGGCCACTGAAGCTTTCTTT.

This clone came up once. The chain couples TRBV7-9 to TRBJ2-5, with D unclear. CDR1 and CDR2 from the germline V gene are SEHNR and FQNEAQ (reference sequence). Trimming took off 2 bases at V and 1 base at J, with 11 bases between the two ends. The CDR3 is made up of 15 amino acids. CDR3 in amino acids: CASSLIGRFQETQYF. The CDR3, as DNA: TGTGCCAGCAGCTTAATCGGGCGTTTCCAAGAGACCCAGTACTTC.

This clone was picked up one time. V is TRBV28 and J is TRBJ1-2; D not certain. The ends were cut back, 6 bases at V and 3 bases at J, with 11 bases in the middle. CDR1 MDHEN and CDR2 SYDVKM come from the germline V gene. CDR3 length equals 13 residues. In nucleotides, the CDR3 is TGTGCCAGCAGCTCAGACGGCTACTATGGCTACACCTTC. As protein: CASSSDGYYGYTF.

The V gene is TRBV28, the J gene TRBJ2-7; no clear D. Germline V gene sequence: CDR1 MDHEN, CDR2 SYDVKM. V gave up 2 bases and J gave up 5 bases, with 7 bases separating them. The CDR3 is 12 residues long. The CDR3 loop reads CASSLLGDEQYF. As DNA, the CDR3 is TGTGCCAGCAGTTTACTCGGAGACGAGCAGTACTTC.

The rearrangement uses TRBV19 and TRBJ2-7; unclear D gene. The V gene lost 3 bases and the J gene lost 3 bases, with 12 bases spanning the gap. Germline CDR1 and CDR2: LNHDA and SQIVND (reference sequence). The CDR3 is made up of 14 amino acids. The DNA for the CDR3 is TGTGCCAGTAGTATGAGCCAGTCCCTCTACGAGCAGTACTTC. Translating gives CASSMSQSLYEQYF.

CDR3 residues: CASSDSKGESGELFF. The DNA for the CDR3 is TGTGCCAGCAGTGACTCTAAAGGGGAGTCCGGGGAGCTGTTTTTT. V usage is TRBV6-4 and J usage is TRBJ2-2; TRBD1 or TRBD2 may be the D gene (5 bases each). The germline V and J ends were trimmed by 0 bases and 6 bases, with 11 bases remaining between them. The length of the CDR3 is 15 residues. CDR1 is MRHNA, CDR2 SNTAGT, per germline.

The chain has TRBV6-6 and TRBJ1-2; no reliable D call. The CDR3 length is 11 residues. Trimming stripped 6 bases from V and 4 bases from J, with 6 bases between. The V gene's germline CDR1 is MNHNY and CDR2 SVGAGI (reference sequence). CDR3: CASRQSYGYTF. The DNA for the CDR3 is TGTGCCAGCAGGCAAAGCTATGGCTACACCTTC.